This T cell receptor beta chain originates from a study of regulatory T cells in long-lasting Graves disease (dated by TCRdb to the early 2020s). Looking at the study overall: Newly diagnosed Graves' disease patients had taken antithyroid drugs for less than 3 months. The study was conducted in China and was registered as a clinical trial. A total of about 33 samples underwent TCR sequencing: around 13 from persistent and some 20 from newly diagnosed Graves' disease patients. Peripheral blood TCR sequencing and RNA sequencing compared persistent Graves' disease patients with newly diagnosed Graves' disease patients. Here is what the overall study found, with its caveats: Lower TCR Shannon entropy and fewer highly expanded clones were observed in persistent Graves' disease patients than in newly diagnosed patients, which suggested clonal expansion. Sequencing and analysis were restricted to the TCR beta chain. Patients with persistent disease shared more public clonotypes (about 2,900) than newly diagnosed patients did (more than 900). The authors acknowledged the small sample size as a limitation that may reduce accuracy. TRBV28, TRBJ1-2 and TRBJ2-5 were preferentially used in persistent disease, while TRBV20-1 and TRBJ2-1 were favored in newly diagnosed disease. Because the primary lesion, thyroid tissue, could not be accessed, the study looked at peripheral blood alone.

The protocol used for the library was multiplex PCR. For sequencing, an Illumina HiSeq 4000 was employed. CDR3 regions were amplified by Arm-PCR with iRepertoire HTBI primers to construct TCR beta libraries. Before sequencing, the PCR products went through gel purification. In the paper's pipeline: Across samples, around 62 TRBV and 13 to 15 TRBJ segments were identified and used for gene usage analysis of CDR3 amino acid clonotypes. COPE and FqMerger were used to merge the filtered high-quality paired reads into contigs. BLAST was used to align contigs to the IMGT TRBV, TRBD and TRBJ reference genes, and CDR3 was defined following IMGT. Clonotypes above 0.1% frequency were classified as highly expanded clones. Shannon entropy was used to measure repertoire diversity, and the Gini coefficient was used to measure V-J evenness. A clonotype found in more than one individual was treated as public. TCRdb reprocessed the public reads (quality trimming at Q25 with fastp, clone calling with MiXCR) and kept in-frame beta chains. Rows with one shared CDR3 protein collapse into an entry with the most common genes and DNA. The V and J calls come from TCRdb's annotation, not from the publication. In all, the sample holds roughly 420,000 distinct CDR3 sequences, and roughly a sixth of those were seen once. The top ten hold about 24% of the sample.

The sample's time point label, decoded: newly diagnosed GD, antithyroid drugs for less than 3 months. For both TCR sequencing and RNA sequencing, RNA was extracted from PBMCs using TRIzol. Graves' disease was diagnosed according to American Thyroid Association guidelines. Patients for the study were recruited at an endocrinology department in Xi'an, China. Each patient gave approximately 10 milliliters of peripheral blood, collected in an EDTA anticoagulant tube. Ficoll Paque Plus density gradient separation was used to isolate PBMCs, and no further T cell sorting was performed. An Agilent 2100 Bioanalyzer and agarose gel were used to check RNA quality, and a NanoDrop 2000 was used to measure RNA concentration. CDR1 KGHDR and CDR2 SFDVKD are derived from the germline V gene. Relative to germline, V is 4 bases shorter and J is 6 bases shorter, with 12 bases between their ends. The CDR3 runs 14 amino acids, cysteine and phenylalanine included. Of all the DNA, just the CDR3 is kept, 42 bases in frame from base 1.

A remark on this clonotype: This clone's antigen is unknown. There are no base qualities to consult, and no much larger clone falls within one base.

The sequence was collected from a female donor with Graves disease. The sequence is built from TRBV24-1 and TRBJ1-5, with a weak D call of TRBD1 (6 bases match). The input for sequencing was peripheral blood mononuclear cells (PBMCs), taken at new diagnosis, from a patient treated with antithyroid drugs. The CDR3 amino acid sequence is: CATSDYRAGQPQHF. Here is the DNA: TGTGCCACCAGTGACTACAGGGCGGGTCAGCCCCAGCATTTT.